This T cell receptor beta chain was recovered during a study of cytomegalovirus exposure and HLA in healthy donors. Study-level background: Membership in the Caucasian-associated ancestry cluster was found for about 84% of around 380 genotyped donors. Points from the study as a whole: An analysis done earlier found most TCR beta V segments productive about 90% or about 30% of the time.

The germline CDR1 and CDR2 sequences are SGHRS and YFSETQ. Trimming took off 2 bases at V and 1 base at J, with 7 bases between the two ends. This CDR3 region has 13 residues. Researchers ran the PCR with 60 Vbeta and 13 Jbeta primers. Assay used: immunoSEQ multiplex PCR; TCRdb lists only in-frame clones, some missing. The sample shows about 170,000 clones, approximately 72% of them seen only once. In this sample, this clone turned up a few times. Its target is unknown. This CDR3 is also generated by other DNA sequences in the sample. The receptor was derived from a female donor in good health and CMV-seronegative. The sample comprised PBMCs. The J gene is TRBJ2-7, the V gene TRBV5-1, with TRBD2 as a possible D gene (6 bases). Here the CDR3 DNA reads TGCGCCAGCAGCTTTGGGGGGTCCTACGAGCAGTACTTC. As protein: CASSFGGSYEQYF.